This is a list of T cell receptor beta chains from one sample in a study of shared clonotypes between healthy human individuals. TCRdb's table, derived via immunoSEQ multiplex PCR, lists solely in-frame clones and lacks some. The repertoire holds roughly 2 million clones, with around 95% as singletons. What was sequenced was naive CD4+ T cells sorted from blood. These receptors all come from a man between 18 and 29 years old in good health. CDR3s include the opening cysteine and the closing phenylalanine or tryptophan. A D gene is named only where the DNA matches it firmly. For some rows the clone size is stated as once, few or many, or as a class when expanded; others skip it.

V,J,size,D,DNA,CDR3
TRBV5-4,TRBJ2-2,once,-,TGTGCCAGCAGCTTAGACAGAAACACCGGGGAGCTGTTTTTT,CASSLDRNTGELFF
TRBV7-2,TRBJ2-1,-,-,TGTGCCAGCAGCTTTAGATTAGGGGAGCAGTTCTTC,CASSFRLGEQFF
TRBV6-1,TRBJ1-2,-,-,TGTGCCAGCAGGAGGGGGACTGATAACTATGGCTACACCTTC,CASRRGTDNYGYTF
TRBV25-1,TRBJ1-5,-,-,TGTGCCAGCAGTGTGTCAGGGAATAGCAATCAGCCCCAGCATTTT,CASSVSGNSNQPQHF
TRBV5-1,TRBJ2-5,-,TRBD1,TGCGCCAGCAGTCCAAGGGGACAGGGGGGAGAGACCCAGTACTTC,CASSPRGQGGETQYF
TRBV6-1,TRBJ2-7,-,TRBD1,TGTGCCAGCAGTGAAGGCTGGACAGGGATTTACGAGCAGTACTTC,CASSEGWTGIYEQYF
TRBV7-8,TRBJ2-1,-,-,TGTGCCAGCAGCTTAGGGGGGGGCTTCTTCTACAATGAGCAGTTCTTC,CASSLGGGFFYNEQFF
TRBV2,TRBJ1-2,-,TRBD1,TGTGCCAGCAGGACAGGGGGAGACTATGGCTACACCTTC,CASRTGGDYGYTF
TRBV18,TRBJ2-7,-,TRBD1,TGTGCCAGCTCACCTACTACAGGGGGGTACGAGCAGTACTTC,CASSPTTGGYEQYF
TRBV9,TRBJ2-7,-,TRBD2,TGTGCCAGCAGCGTAGATAAGCGGGGGGTCCCCAGCTCCTACGAGCAGTACTTC,CASSVDKRGVPSSYEQYF
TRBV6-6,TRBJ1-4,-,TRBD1,TGTGCCAGCAGACCCGGACAGGGAAACGAAAAACTGTTTTTT,CASRPGQGNEKLFF
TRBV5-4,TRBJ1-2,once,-,TGTGCCAGCAGCTCTCGGGACGGCTATGGCTACACCTTC,CASSSRDGYGYTF